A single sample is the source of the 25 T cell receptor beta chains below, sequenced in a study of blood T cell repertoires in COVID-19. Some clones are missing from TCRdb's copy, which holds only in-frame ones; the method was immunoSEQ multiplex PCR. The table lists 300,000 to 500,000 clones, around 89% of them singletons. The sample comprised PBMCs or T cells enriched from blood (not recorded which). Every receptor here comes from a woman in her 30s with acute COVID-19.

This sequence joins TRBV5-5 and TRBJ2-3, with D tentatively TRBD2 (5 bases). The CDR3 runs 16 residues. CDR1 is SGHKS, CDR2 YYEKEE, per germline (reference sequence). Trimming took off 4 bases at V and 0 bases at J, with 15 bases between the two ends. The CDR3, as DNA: TGTGCCAGCAGCGGAGGAGCGGCGACGAGCACAGATACGCAGTATTTT. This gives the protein CASSGGAATSTDTQYF.

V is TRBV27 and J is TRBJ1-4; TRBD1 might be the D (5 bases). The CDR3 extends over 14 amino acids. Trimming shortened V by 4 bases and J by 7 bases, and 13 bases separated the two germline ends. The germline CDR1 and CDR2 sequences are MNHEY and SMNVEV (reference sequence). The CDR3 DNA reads TGTGCCAGCAGTTCCAGGGATCTCACTGAAAAACTGTTTTTT. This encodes CASSSRDLTEKLFF.

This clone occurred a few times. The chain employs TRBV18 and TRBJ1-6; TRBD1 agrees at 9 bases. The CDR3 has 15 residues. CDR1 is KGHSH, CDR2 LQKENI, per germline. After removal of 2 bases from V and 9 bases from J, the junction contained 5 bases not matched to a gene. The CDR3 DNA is TGTGCCAGCTCACCAACGGGACAGGGAAGTTCACCCCTCCACTTT. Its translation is CASSPTGQGSSPLHF. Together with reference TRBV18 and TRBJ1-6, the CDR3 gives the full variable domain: NAGVMQNPRHLVRRRGQEARLRCSPMKGHSHVYWYRQLPEEGLKFMVYLQKENIIDESGMPKERFSAEFPKEGPSILRIQQVVRGDSAAYFCASSPTGQGSSPLHFGNGTRLTVT.

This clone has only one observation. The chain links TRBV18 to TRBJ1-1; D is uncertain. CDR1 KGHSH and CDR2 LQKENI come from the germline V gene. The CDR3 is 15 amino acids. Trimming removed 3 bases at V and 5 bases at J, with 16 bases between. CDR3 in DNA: TGTGCCAGCTCACCCCCGAGTGCCCGGGAGACTGAAGCTTTCTTT. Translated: CASSPPSARETEAFF.

Here the CDR3 DNA reads TGTGCCAGCAGTCGAACGGACGGGGGGCGGGATACGCAGTATTTT. The encoded protein is CASSRTDGGRDTQYF. This chain connects TRBV25-1 to TRBJ2-3, with D perhaps matching TRBD2 (7 bases). Germline CDR1 reads MGHDK; CDR2 reads SYGVNS. V was shortened by 5 bases and J by 6 bases, with 18 bases between the two germline ends. The CDR3 sequence is 15 residues long.

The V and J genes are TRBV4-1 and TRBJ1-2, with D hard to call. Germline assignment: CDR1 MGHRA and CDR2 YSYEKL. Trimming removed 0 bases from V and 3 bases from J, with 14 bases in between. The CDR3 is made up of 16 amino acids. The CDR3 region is CASSQDQIQNYYGYTF. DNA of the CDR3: TGCGCCAGCAGCCAAGATCAAATACAGAACTACTATGGCTACACCTTC.

Here the CDR3 reads CASSLDPGMNTEAFF. The DNA of the CDR3 is TGCGCCAGCAGCTTGGATCCAGGGATGAACACTGAAGCTTTCTTT. The chain recombines TRBV5-1 with TRBJ1-1, with D tentatively TRBD1 (5 bases). Trimming shortened V by 0 bases and J by 0 bases, and 9 bases separated the two germline ends. The CDR3 spans 15 residues. Germline CDR1 is SGHRS and CDR2 is YFSETQ.

In DNA, the CDR3 is TGTGCCAGCTCACCAAAGGATGAGGTGATGCCTGGGGAGCAGTACTTC. It encodes CASSPKDEVMPGEQYF. This chain connects TRBV18 to TRBJ2-7; D gene unclear. CDR1 and CDR2 (germline): KGHSH, LQKENI. The CDR3 is 16 amino acids. Between the trimmed V and J ends, which lost 2 bases and 7 bases, there was a span of 21 bases.

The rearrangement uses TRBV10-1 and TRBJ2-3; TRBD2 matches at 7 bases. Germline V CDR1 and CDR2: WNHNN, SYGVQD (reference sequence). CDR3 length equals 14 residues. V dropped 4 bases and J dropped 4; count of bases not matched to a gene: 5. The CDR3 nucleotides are TGCGCCAGCAGTGGGAGCGGGGCCTCAGATACGCAGTATTTT. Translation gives CASSGSGASDTQYF.

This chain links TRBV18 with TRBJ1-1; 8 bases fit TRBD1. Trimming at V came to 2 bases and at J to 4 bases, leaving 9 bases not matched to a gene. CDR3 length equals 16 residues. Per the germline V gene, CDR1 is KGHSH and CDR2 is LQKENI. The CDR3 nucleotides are TGTGCCAGCTCACCAACCCAGGGGGCCGTTGGCACTGAAGCTTTCTTT. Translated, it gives CASSPTQGAVGTEAFF. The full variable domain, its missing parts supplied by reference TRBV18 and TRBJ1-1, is NAGVMQNPRHLVRRRGQEARLRCSPMKGHSHVYWYRQLPEEGLKFMVYLQKENIIDESGMPKERFSAEFPKEGPSILRIQQVVRGDSAAYFCASSPTQGAVGTEAFFGQGTRLTVV.

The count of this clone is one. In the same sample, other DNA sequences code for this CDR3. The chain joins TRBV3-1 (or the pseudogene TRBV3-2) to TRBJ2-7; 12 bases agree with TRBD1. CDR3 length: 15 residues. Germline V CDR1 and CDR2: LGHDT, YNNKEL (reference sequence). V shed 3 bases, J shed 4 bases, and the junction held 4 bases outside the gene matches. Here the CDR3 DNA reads TGTGCCAGCAGCCAGAGGGACAGGGGGCGGTACGAGCAGTACTTC. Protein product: CASSQRDRGRYEQYF.

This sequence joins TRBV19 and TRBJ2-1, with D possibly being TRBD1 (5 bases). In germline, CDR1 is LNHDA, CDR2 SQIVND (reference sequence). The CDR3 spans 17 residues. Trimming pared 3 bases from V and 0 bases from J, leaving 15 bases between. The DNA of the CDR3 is TGTGCCAGTAGTATTGGATTGGTTGGGGCCTCCTACAATGAGCAGTTCTTC. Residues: CASSIGLVGASYNEQFF.

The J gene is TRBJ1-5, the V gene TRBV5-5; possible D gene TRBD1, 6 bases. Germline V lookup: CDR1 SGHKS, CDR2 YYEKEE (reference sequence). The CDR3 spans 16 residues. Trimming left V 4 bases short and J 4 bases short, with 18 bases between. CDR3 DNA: TGTGCCAGCAGCCTACGGGGGGCGCCGAGTAATCAGCCCCAGCATTTT. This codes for CASSLRGAPSNQPQHF.

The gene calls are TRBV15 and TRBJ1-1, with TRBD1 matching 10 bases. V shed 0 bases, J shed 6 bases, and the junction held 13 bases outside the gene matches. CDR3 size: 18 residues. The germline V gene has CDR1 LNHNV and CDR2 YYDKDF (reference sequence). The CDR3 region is CATSRDLTGGYKSSEAFF. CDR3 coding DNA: TGTGCCACCAGCAGAGATCTGACAGGGGGCTACAAGTCGTCTGAAGCTTTCTTT. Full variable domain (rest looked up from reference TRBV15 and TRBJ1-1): DAMVIQNPRYQVTQFGKPVTLSCSQTLNHNVMYWYQQKSSQAPKLLFHYYDKDFNNEADTPDNFQSRRPNTSFCFLDIRSPGLGDTAMYLCATSRDLTGGYKSSEAFFGQGTRLTVV.

CDR3 DNA sequence: TGCGCCAGCAGCTTTAGGACAGAGAACACTGAAGCTTTCTTT. This encodes CASSFRTENTEAFF. The chain couples TRBV5-1 to TRBJ1-1, with a tentative D call TRBD1 (6 bases). This CDR3 comprises 14 residues. V was cut by 2 bases and J by 1 base, with 9 bases left in between. From germline, CDR1 is SGHRS and CDR2 YFSETQ.

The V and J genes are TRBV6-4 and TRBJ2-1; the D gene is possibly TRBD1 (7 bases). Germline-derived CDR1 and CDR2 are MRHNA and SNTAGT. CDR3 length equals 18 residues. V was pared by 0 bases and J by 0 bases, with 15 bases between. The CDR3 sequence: CASSDSRAGGSSYNEQFF. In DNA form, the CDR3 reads TGTGCCAGCAGTGACTCTCGAGCAGGGGGGAGCTCCTACAATGAGCAGTTCTTC.

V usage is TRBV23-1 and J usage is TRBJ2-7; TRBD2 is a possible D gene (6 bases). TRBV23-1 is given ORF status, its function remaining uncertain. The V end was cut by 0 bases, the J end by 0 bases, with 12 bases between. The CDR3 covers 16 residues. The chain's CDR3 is CASSQSSRESSYEQYF. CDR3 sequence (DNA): TGCGCCAGCAGTCAATCAAGCCGGGAGAGCTCCTACGAGCAGTACTTC.

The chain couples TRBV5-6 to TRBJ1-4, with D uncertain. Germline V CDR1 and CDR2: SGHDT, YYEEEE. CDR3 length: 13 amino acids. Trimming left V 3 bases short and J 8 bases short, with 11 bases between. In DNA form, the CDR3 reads TGTGCCAGCAGCTCCTGGCCCGCAGAAAAACTGTTTTTT. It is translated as CASSSWPAEKLFF.

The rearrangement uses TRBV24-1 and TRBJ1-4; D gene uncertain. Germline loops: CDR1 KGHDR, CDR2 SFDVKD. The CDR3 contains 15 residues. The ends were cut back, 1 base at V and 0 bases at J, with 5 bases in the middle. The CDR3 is CATSDLPATNEKLFF. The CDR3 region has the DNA TGTGCCACCAGTGATTTACCAGCAACTAATGAAAAACTGTTTTTT.

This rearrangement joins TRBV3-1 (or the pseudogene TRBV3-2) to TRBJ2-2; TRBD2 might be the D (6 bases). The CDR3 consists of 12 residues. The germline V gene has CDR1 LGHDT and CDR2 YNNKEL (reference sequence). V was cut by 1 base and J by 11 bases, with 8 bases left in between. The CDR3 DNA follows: TGTGCCAGCAGCCAAGTGCGGGATGAGCTGTTTTTT. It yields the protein CASSQVRDELFF.

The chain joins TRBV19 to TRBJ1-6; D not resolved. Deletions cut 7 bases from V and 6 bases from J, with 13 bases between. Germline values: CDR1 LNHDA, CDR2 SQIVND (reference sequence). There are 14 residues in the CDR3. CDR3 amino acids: CASKTGDLNSPLHF. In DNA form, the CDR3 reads TGTGCCAGTAAGACGGGAGACCTTAATTCACCCCTCCACTTT.

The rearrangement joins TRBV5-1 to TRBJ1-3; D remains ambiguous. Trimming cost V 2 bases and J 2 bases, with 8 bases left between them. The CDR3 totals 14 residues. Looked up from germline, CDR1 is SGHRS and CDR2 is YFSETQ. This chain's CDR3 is CASSFGVTGNTIYF. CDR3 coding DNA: TGCGCCAGCAGCTTTGGAGTAACTGGAAACACCATATATTTT.

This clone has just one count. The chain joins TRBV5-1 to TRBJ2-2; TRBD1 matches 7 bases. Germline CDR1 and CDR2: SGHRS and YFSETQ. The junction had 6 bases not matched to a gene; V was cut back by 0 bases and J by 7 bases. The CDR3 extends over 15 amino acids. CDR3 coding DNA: TGCGCCAGCAGCTTGGAAACAGGGGTTATCGGGGAGCTGTTTTTT. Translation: CASSLETGVIGELFF.

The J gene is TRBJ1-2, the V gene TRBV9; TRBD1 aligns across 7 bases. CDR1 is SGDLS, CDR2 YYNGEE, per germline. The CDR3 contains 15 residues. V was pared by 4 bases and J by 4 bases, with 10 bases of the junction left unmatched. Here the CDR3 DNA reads TGTGCCAGCAGCCCCCCCTCAGGGGGAGGCTATGGCTACACCTTC. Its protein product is CASSPPSGGGYGYTF.

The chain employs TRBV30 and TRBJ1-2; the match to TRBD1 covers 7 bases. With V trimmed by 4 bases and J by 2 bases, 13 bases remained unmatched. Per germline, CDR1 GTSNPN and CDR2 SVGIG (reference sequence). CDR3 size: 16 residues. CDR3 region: CAWTHLGRGQNYGYTF. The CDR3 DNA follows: TGTGCCTGGACCCACCTCGGTAGGGGGCAGAACTATGGCTACACCTTC.